These 18 T cell receptor beta chains were all obtained from the same sample, sequenced in a study of PD-1 blockade in mismatch repair-deficient tumors. Assay used: immunoSEQ multiplex PCR; TCRdb lists only in-frame clones, some missing. The sample holds around 100,000 clones, 65% to 85% seen once. The sample was peripheral blood, taken around 8 months after starting pembrolizumab. Source of these receptors: an adult with mismatch repair-deficient cancer.

The chain joins TRBV7-9 to TRBJ1-1, with TRBD1 identical over 7 bases. The V and J ends lost 5 bases and 0 bases, in that order; junction bases with no gene match: 6. The CDR3 consists of 15 residues. Germline loops: CDR1 SEHNR, CDR2 FQNEAQ (reference sequence). For the CDR3, the DNA is TGTGCCAGCAGCCCGTCGACAGGGATGAACACTGAAGCTTTCTTT. Translation gives CASSPSTGMNTEAFF.

With respect to this clone: The sample holds other DNA sequences that translate to the same CDR3. J is TRBJ1-3 and V is TRBV5-1; D remains unclear. Trimming took off 4 bases at V and 0 bases at J, with 8 bases between the two ends. The CDR3 contains 14 residues. The germline CDR1 and CDR2 sequences are SGHRS and YFSETQ. In nucleotides, the CDR3 is TGCGCCAGCAGCCCGGGGTCCTCTGGAAACACCATATATTTT. Translated: CASSPGSSGNTIYF.

This chain links TRBV11-2 with TRBJ2-7, with TRBD2 identical over 8 bases. The germline V gene has CDR1 SGHAT and CDR2 FQNNGV. This CDR3 contains 16 residues. With 3 bases clipped from V and 0 bases from J, the junction kept 7 bases outside the gene matches. CDR3 DNA sequence: TGTGCCAGCAGCTTCTCACTAGCGGAGATCTCCTACGAGCAGTACTTC. Its protein is CASSFSLAEISYEQYF.

This chain uses TRBV30 with TRBJ2-3; 9 bases are a match to TRBD1. V gave up 5 bases and J gave up 2 bases; unmatched junction bases: 11. Germline lookup yields CDR1 GTSNPN and CDR2 SVGIG (reference sequence). The CDR3 is 16 residues long. The CDR3 nucleotides are TGTGCCTGGGAAGAACAGGGGGCAGTTTTCACAGATACGCAGTATTTT. Residues: CAWEEQGAVFTDTQYF.

The chain is built from TRBV5-4 and TRBJ1-2; D gene ambiguous. V was pared by 0 bases and J by 0 bases, with 9 bases between. Germline CDR1 SGHNT, CDR2 YYREEE (reference sequence). The CDR3 length is 15 residues. This CDR3 is CASSLEAGTNYGYTF. CDR3 sequence (DNA): TGTGCCAGCAGCTTGGAAGCAGGCACTAACTATGGCTACACCTTC.

Turning to this clone: One end of the junction does not line up with germline, which may come from a read error. The chain recombines TRBV7-7 with TRBJ2-3, with 8 bases aligning to TRBD2. The germline CDR1 and CDR2 sequences are SSHAT and FNYEAQ (reference sequence). The CDR3 has 15 amino acids. The CDR3 loop is CASSPTSSGTDTQYF. CDR3 sequence (DNA): TGTGCTAGCAGCCCAACGTCTAGCGGGACAGATACGCAGTATTTT.

V and J are TRBV10-3 and TRBJ1-3, with D hard to call. This CDR3 spans 14 amino acids. Germline V CDR1 and CDR2: ENHRY, SYGVKD. V lost 2 bases, J lost 1 base, and 6 bases lay in between. This CDR3 reads CAISEGVSGNTIYF. The CDR3 region has the DNA TGTGCCATCAGTGAGGGCGTATCTGGAAACACCATATATTTT.

J is TRBJ1-4 and V is TRBV5-1; D gene uncertain. The V gene lost 0 bases and the J gene lost 5 bases, with 11 bases spanning the gap. Germline V gene lookup returns CDR1 SGHRS and CDR2 YFSETQ. CDR3 length equals 15 residues. Written as DNA, the CDR3 is TGCGCCAGCAGCTTGGGTTCAGCGGGAAATGAAAAACTGTTTTTT. Protein product: CASSLGSAGNEKLFF.

This chain connects TRBV18 to TRBJ1-1; perhaps TRBD1 as D (6 bases). Germline V CDR1 and CDR2: KGHSH, LQKENI. This CDR3 is 16 amino acids long. Trimming left V 0 bases short and J 3 bases short, with 14 bases between. The CDR3 bases are TGTGCCAGCTCACCACCTACCAGGGGAGCGGACACTGAAGCTTTCTTT. Translated, it gives CASSPPTRGADTEAFF. Full variable domain (missing parts from reference TRBV18 and TRBJ1-1): NAGVMQNPRHLVRRRGQEARLRCSPMKGHSHVYWYRQLPEEGLKFMVYLQKENIIDESGMPKERFSAEFPKEGPSILRIQQVVRGDSAAYFCASSPPTRGADTEAFFGQGTRLTVV.

The gene calls are TRBV6-6 and TRBJ2-3; D ambiguous. The CDR3 is 13 amino acids. Trimming took 6 bases from V and 1 from J, leaving 8 bases between them. Germline V CDR1 and CDR2: MNHNY, SVGAGI (reference sequence). CDR3 nucleotides: TGTGCCAGCAGAGCGACGGGCACAGATACGCAGTATTTT. It specifies CASRATGTDTQYF.

The rearrangement links TRBV27 to TRBJ2-1, with 7 bases matching TRBD2. V was pared by 2 bases and J by 9 bases, with 10 bases of the junction left unmatched. The CDR3 extends over 15 amino acids. Germline-derived CDR1 and CDR2 are MNHEY and SMNVEV (reference sequence). In DNA, the CDR3 is TGTGCCAGCAGTTTAGTTCCGAGCGGGACGGGTGAGCAGTTCTTC. Protein sequence: CASSLVPSGTGEQFF.

The chain recombines TRBV12-5 with TRBJ2-7; 9 nucleotides match TRBD2. V dropped 1 base and J dropped 3; count of bases not matched to a gene: 4. Germline V lookup: CDR1 LGHNT, CDR2 FRNRAP. The CDR3 consists of 15 residues. CDR3 coding DNA: TGTGCTAGTGGTTTGGGGCTAGCGGGATACTACGAGCAGTACTTC. This encodes CASGLGLAGYYEQYF.

The chain joins TRBV11-3 to TRBJ2-5, with D perhaps TRBD1 (5 bases). Germline V lookup: CDR1 SGHNT, CDR2 YENEEA. Trimming pared 5 bases from V and 4 bases from J, leaving 11 bases between. The CDR3 sequence is 13 residues long. CDR3 sequence: CASSRQGLETQYF. The CDR3 coding sequence is TGTGCCAGCAGCCGGCAGGGTTTAGAGACCCAGTACTTC.

As DNA, the CDR3 is TGTGCCAGCAGTAAGGACAGGGCCTACAATGAGCAGTTCTTC. The encoded protein is CASSKDRAYNEQFF. This sequence joins TRBV6-6 and TRBJ2-1; 8 nucleotides agree with TRBD1. J was trimmed by 2 bases and V by 5 bases; bases with no gene match: 2. CDR1 is MNHNY, CDR2 SVGAGI, per germline (reference sequence). The CDR3 runs to 14 residues.

With regard to this clone: The same CDR3 is also encoded by other DNA sequences in this sample. The rearrangement joins TRBV18 to TRBJ2-7; a weak D match, TRBD1 (5 bases). CDR3 length: 12 amino acids. Trimming removed 3 bases from V and 4 bases from J, with 7 bases in between. CDR1 KGHSH and CDR2 LQKENI come from the germline V gene. CDR3 residues: CASSPTGYEQYF. CDR3 DNA: TGTGCCAGCTCACCCACAGGTTACGAGCAGTACTTC.

The rearrangement links TRBV11-3 to TRBJ2-1; possibly TRBD1 for D (7 bases). V shed 2 bases and J shed 7 bases, with 18 bases lying between them. The germline V gene has CDR1 SGHNT and CDR2 YENEEA. The CDR3 is 16 residues long. The chain's CDR3 is CASSLRTGGGGNEQFF. In nucleotides, the CDR3 is TGTGCCAGCAGCTTACGAACAGGAGGGGGCGGAAATGAGCAGTTCTTC.

This chain uses TRBV5-1 with TRBJ2-7; tentatively, D is TRBD2 (5 bases). The CDR3 length is 15 residues. Trimming pared 4 bases from V and 0 bases from J, leaving 14 bases between. The germline gives CDR1 SGHRS, CDR2 YFSETQ. DNA for the CDR3: TGCGCCAGCAGCCTCGGACTGCCGAGCTCCTACGAGCAGTACTTC. It is translated as CASSLGLPSSYEQYF.

The chain combines TRBV21-1 with TRBJ1-1; TRBD1, the table's D call, was not compared with the DNA. TRBV21-1 is listed as a pseudogene. This CDR3 has 16 amino acids. CDR3 sequence (DNA): TGTGCCAGCAGTACCCTCCGGGACAGGCTTTACACTGAAGCTTTCTTT. This codes for CASSTLRDRLYTEAFF.